The rows below give T cell receptor beta chains drawn from one sample of a study of blood T cell repertoires in COVID-19. TCRdb's table, derived via immunoSEQ multiplex PCR, lists solely in-frame clones and lacks some. Seen here are approximately 15,000 clones, around 88% observed once, and the top ten hold roughly 12%. Sequencing input: peripheral blood. The source of these receptors is a human donor in a cohort sampled during active COVID-19. Each CDR3 is given with its conserved first and last residue. Each record gives: V gene, D gene, clone size, J gene, CDR3 protein, CDR3 DNA. D genes are given only for firm matches. Size is stated for part of the rows, as once, few or many counts, or as a class when the clone is expanded.

TRBV11-2	.	.	TRBJ2-3	CASSLAGDTDTQYF	TGTGCCAGCAGCTTAGCGGGGGACACAGATACGCAGTATTTT
TRBV5-1	TRBD1	.	TRBJ2-2	CASSLGWIGRQGRNTGELFF	TGCGCCAGCAGCTTGGGTTGGATTGGACGACAGGGGAGGAATACCGGGGAGCTGTTTTTT
TRBV5-4	.	.	TRBJ1-2	CASSLVDSYGYTF	TGTGCCAGCAGCTTGGTTGACAGCTATGGCTACACCTTC
TRBV2	TRBD1	once	TRBJ1-1	CASTGEQGRFMNTEAFF	TGTGCCAGCACCGGGGAACAGGGGCGTTTCATGAACACTGAAGCTTTCTTT
TRBV5-1	.	.	TRBJ2-5	CASSLGPDLEFQETQYF	TGCGCCAGCAGCTTGGGTCCGGACTTAGAATTCCAGGAGACCCAGTACTTC
TRBV4-1	TRBD1	.	TRBJ1-4	CASSSGQGFSNEKLFF	TGCGCCAGCAGTTCAGGACAGGGTTTTTCTAATGAAAAACTGTTTTTT
TRBV30	.	.	TRBJ2-5	CAWSVGGFQETQYF	TGTGCCTGGAGTGTGGGGGGTTTCCAAGAGACCCAGTACTTC
TRBV30	TRBD2	.	TRBJ2-3	CAWSVRRGGPDTQYF	TGTGCCTGGAGTGTACGTCGGGGGGGCCCAGATACGCAGTATTTT
TRBV4-2	.	.	TRBJ2-3	CASSQTRSPDTQYF	TGTGCCAGCAGCCAGACTAGAAGTCCAGATACGCAGTATTTT
TRBV19	TRBD1	.	TRBJ2-5	CASSPGTGGFQETQYF	TGTGCCAGTAGCCCCGGGACAGGGGGCTTCCAAGAGACCCAGTACTTC
TRBV6-6	TRBD1	.	TRBJ1-6	CASSPDRGGSPLHF	TGTGCCAGCAGCCCCGACAGGGGCGGTTCACCCCTCCACTTT
TRBV28	TRBD1	.	TRBJ1-1	CASIGGGKAFF	TGTGCCAGCATAGGAGGGGGCAAAGCTTTCTTT
TRBV9	TRBD1	.	TRBJ1-6	CASSEGTGGYSPLHF	TGTGCCAGCAGCGAGGGGACAGGGGGGTATTCACCCCTCCACTTT
TRBV5-6	.	.	TRBJ2-7	CASSPWTVNYEQYF	TGTGCCAGCAGCCCCTGGACAGTTAACTACGAGCAGTACTTC
TRBV6-2/TRBV6-3	.	.	TRBJ2-7	CASSYPTYEQYF	TGTGCCAGCAGTTACCCTACCTACGAGCAGTACTTC
TRBV30	.	.	TRBJ1-1	CAWSGRWYTEAFF	TGTGCCTGGAGTGGCAGGTGGTACACTGAAGCTTTCTTT
TRBV9	TRBD1	.	TRBJ2-5	CASSVGTGDQETQYF	TGTGCCAGCAGCGTGGGGACAGGGGACCAAGAGACCCAGTACTTC
TRBV5-1	.	.	TRBJ2-7	CASSLIPTTHEQYF	TGCGCCAGCAGCTTGATCCCGACAACCCACGAGCAGTACTTC
TRBV30	.	.	TRBJ2-3	CAWARGTTDTQYF	TGTGCCTGGGCGCGGGGCACCACAGATACGCAGTATTTT
TRBV10-3	TRBD1	once	TRBJ1-2	CAISESFRDRGHGYTF	TGTGCCATCAGTGAGTCTTTCCGGGACAGGGGGCATGGCTACACCTTC
TRBV6-2/TRBV6-3	.	few	TRBJ1-2	CASSYTGQAYGYTF	TGTGCCAGCAGTTACACAGGGCAAGCCTATGGCTACACCTTC
TRBV3-1/TRBV3-2	.	.	TRBJ2-2	CASSYRARGGELFF	TGTGCCAGCAGCTACCGGGCCCGGGGCGGGGAGCTGTTTTTT
TRBV7-2	TRBD2	few	TRBJ2-7	CASSTGTSGGYEQYF	TGTGCCAGCAGCACTGGGACTAGCGGGGGCTACGAGCAGTACTTC
TRBV5-4	TRBD2	few	TRBJ2-3	CASTSKRGGTDTQYF	TGTGCCAGCACCTCCAAGCGGGGGGGCACAGATACGCAGTATTTT
TRBV30	TRBD1	.	TRBJ2-3	CAWSRWDRGFTDTQYF	TGTGCCTGGAGTAGGTGGGACAGGGGCTTCACAGATACGCAGTATTTT
TRBV6-1	TRBD2	.	TRBJ2-3	CASSEALAGGTDTQYF	TGTGCCAGCAGTGAAGCACTAGCGGGGGGCACAGATACGCAGTATTTT
TRBV3-1/TRBV3-2	TRBD1	.	TRBJ1-1	CASSQEGQAMNTEAFF	TGTGCCAGCAGCCAAGAAGGACAGGCAATGAACACTGAAGCTTTCTTT
TRBV5-1	.	.	TRBJ1-1	CASSLANPPGNTEAFF	TGCGCCAGCAGCTTGGCGAACCCACCGGGGAACACTGAAGCTTTCTTT
TRBV6-5	.	.	TRBJ1-3	CASRVRAGNTIYF	TGTGCCAGCAGGGTCAGGGCTGGAAACACCATATATTTT
TRBV24-1	.	.	TRBJ2-5	CATSDLAPETQYF	TGTGCCACCAGTGACCTAGCGCCCGAGACCCAGTACTTC
TRBV5-1	TRBD2	.	TRBJ2-5	CASSWRRGGGQETQYF	TGCGCCAGCAGCTGGAGGCGGGGCGGGGGACAAGAGACCCAGTACTTC
TRBV21-1	.	.	TRBJ1-5	CATSDEDRASQPQHF	TGTGCCACCTCGGATGAGGACAGGGCTAGTCAGCCCCAGCATTTT
TRBV18	TRBD1	.	TRBJ1-6	CASSPRSGTGGYRGFNSPLHF	TGTGCCAGCTCACCAAGATCCGGGACAGGGGGCTATAGGGGTTTTAATTCACCCCTCCACTTT
TRBV18	.	.	TRBJ1-2	CASSRGSEDGYTF	TGTGCCAGCTCCCGAGGGTCTGAGGATGGCTACACCTTC
TRBV10-1	.	.	TRBJ2-5	CASSPGLIQETQYF	TGCGCCAGCAGCCCAGGACTCATTCAAGAGACCCAGTACTTC
TRBV6-5	.	.	TRBJ1-2	CASSQTDYGYTF	TGTGCCAGCAGTCAGACAGACTATGGCTACACCTTC
TRBV28	.	.	TRBJ1-6	CASPGGNSPLHF	TGTGCCAGCCCCGGCGGTAATTCACCCCTCCACTTT
TRBV5-6	TRBD2	.	TRBJ2-5	CASSLAGGPETQYF	TGTGCCAGCAGTCTAGCGGGGGGGCCAGAGACCCAGTACTTC
TRBV30	.	.	TRBJ2-4	CAWSVWAQRHIQYF	TGTGCCTGGAGCGTTTGGGCGCAGAGACACATTCAGTACTTC
TRBV29-1	.	.	TRBJ1-1	CSVVAGGHTEAFF	TGCAGCGTTGTGGCCGGGGGGCACACTGAAGCTTTCTTT